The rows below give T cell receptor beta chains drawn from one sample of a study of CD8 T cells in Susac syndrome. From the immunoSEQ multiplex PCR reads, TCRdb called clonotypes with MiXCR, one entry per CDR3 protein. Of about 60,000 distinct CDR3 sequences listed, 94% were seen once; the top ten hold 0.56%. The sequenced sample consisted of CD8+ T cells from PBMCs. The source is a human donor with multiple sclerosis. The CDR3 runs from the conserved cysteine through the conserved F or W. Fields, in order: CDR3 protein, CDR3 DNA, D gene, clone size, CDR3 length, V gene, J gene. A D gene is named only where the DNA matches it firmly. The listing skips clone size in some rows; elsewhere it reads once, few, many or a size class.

CDR3aa: CASSLWGGAPTDTQYF; CDR3nt: TGTGCCAGCAGTTTATGGGGGGGGGCCCCCACAGATACGCAGTATTTT; d_gene: .; abundance: .; len: 16; v_gene: TRBV28; j_gene: TRBJ2-3
CDR3aa: CASSLNGRWSSYEQYF; CDR3nt: TGTGCCAGCAGCTTAAACGGCCGCTGGAGCTCCTACGAGCAGTACTTC; d_gene: .; abundance: .; len: 16; v_gene: TRBV5-6; j_gene: TRBJ2-7
CDR3aa: CASSYVVRERGTEAFF; CDR3nt: TGTGCCAGCAGTTACGTAGTGCGGGAGAGGGGCACTGAAGCTTTCTTT; d_gene: .; abundance: few; len: 16; v_gene: TRBV6-2/TRBV6-3; j_gene: TRBJ1-1
CDR3aa: CSAREDLRQVYGYTF; CDR3nt: TGCAGTGCTAGAGAGGATTTGAGACAGGTCTATGGCTACACCTTC; d_gene: .; abundance: .; len: 15; v_gene: TRBV20-1; j_gene: TRBJ1-2
CDR3aa: CASSQDMASSYNEQFF; CDR3nt: TGTGCCAGCAGCCAAGACATGGCGAGCTCCTACAATGAGCAGTTCTTC; d_gene: .; abundance: .; len: 16; v_gene: TRBV3-1; j_gene: TRBJ2-1
CDR3aa: CASSYSIEQYF; CDR3nt: TGTGCCAGCAGTTACTCAATCGAGCAGTACTTC; d_gene: .; abundance: .; len: 11; v_gene: TRBV6-6; j_gene: TRBJ2-7
CDR3aa: CSAIEVWGGDLNIQYF; CDR3nt: TGCAGTGCCATTGAGGTTTGGGGGGGAGACCTAAACATTCAGTACTTC; d_gene: TRBD2; abundance: .; len: 16; v_gene: TRBV20-1; j_gene: TRBJ2-4
CDR3aa: CASSVFPWSSYEQYF; CDR3nt: TGTGCCAGCAGCGTGTTTCCCTGGAGCTCCTACGAGCAGTACTTC; d_gene: .; abundance: .; len: 15; v_gene: TRBV9; j_gene: TRBJ2-7
CDR3aa: CASSSGYQAFF; CDR3nt: TGTGCCAGCAGCTCCGGGTACCAAGCTTTCTTT; d_gene: .; abundance: few; len: 11; v_gene: TRBV7-9; j_gene: TRBJ1-1
CDR3aa: CASSYDGGSSYEQYF; CDR3nt: TGTGCCAGCAGTTACGACGGGGGATCCTCCTACGAGCAGTACTTC; d_gene: .; abundance: few; len: 15; v_gene: TRBV6-5; j_gene: TRBJ2-7
CDR3aa: CASSVLAGGTDTQYF; CDR3nt: TGTGCCAGCAGTGTTCTAGCGGGGGGCACAGATACGCAGTATTTT; d_gene: TRBD2; abundance: .; len: 15; v_gene: TRBV2; j_gene: TRBJ2-3
CDR3aa: CASSTHIGAGYTF; CDR3nt: TGTGCCAGTAGTACTCATATAGGGGCCGGCTACACCTTC; d_gene: .; abundance: once; len: 13; v_gene: TRBV19; j_gene: TRBJ1-2
CDR3aa: CASSSTRQFFEQYF; CDR3nt: TGTGCCAGCAGTTCGACGAGACAGTTCTTCGAGCAGTACTTC; d_gene: .; abundance: .; len: 14; v_gene: TRBV28; j_gene: TRBJ2-7
CDR3aa: CASKGAKNIQYF; CDR3nt: TGTGCCTCCAAGGGAGCCAAAAACATTCAGTACTTC; d_gene: .; abundance: .; len: 12; v_gene: TRBV19; j_gene: TRBJ2-4